Listed here are 12 T cell receptor beta chains from one sample, sequenced in a study of blood T cell repertoires in COVID-19. The table came from immunoSEQ multiplex PCR; TCRdb's copy has only in-frame clones and leaves some out. The table includes 170,000 or so clones, approximately 90% detected once. Sequencing input: peripheral blood. The receptors here all came from a young woman who had recovered from COVID-19.

The chain recombines TRBV6-4 with TRBJ1-2; D remains ambiguous. The germline V gene has CDR1 MRHNA and CDR2 SNTAGT. V gave up 3 bases and J gave up 2 bases, with 22 bases separating them. The CDR3 covers 18 residues. The CDR3 DNA is TGTGCCAGCAGTGATAAGGCGACGGGAGTTTTCATAAACTATGGCTACACCTTC. As protein: CASSDKATGVFINYGYTF.

This rearrangement joins TRBV6-2 or TRBV6-3 to TRBJ2-1; TRBD1 is a possible D gene (5 bases). Trimming shortened V by 3 bases and J by 6 bases, and 9 bases separated the two germline ends. CDR3 size: 13 residues. Germline values: CDR1 MNHEY, CDR2 SVGEGT. The CDR3 protein is CASSYQGSNEQFF. CDR3 sequence (DNA): TGTGCCAGCAGTTATCAGGGATCCAATGAGCAGTTCTTC.

This sequence joins TRBV10-3 and TRBJ2-2; possible D gene TRBD2, 6 bases. V was pared by 11 bases and J by 7 bases, with 14 bases between. CDR1 is ENHRY and CDR2 is SYGVKD in the germline V gene. The CDR3 has 12 residues. The CDR3 reads CAAAGGGGELFF. CDR3 DNA sequence: TGTGCCGCAGCCGGGGGAGGCGGGGAGCTGTTTTTT.

V and J are TRBV5-1 and TRBJ1-2; D unclear. Germline V CDR1 and CDR2: SGHRS, YFSETQ. This CDR3 contains 15 residues. Trimming removed 0 bases at V and 2 bases at J, with 11 bases between. Here the CDR3 DNA reads TGCGCCAGCAGCTTGGTTCCAGCGGTAAACTATGGCTACACCTTC. Its translation is CASSLVPAVNYGYTF.

This clone was found once. The chain is built from TRBV2 and TRBJ2-2, with TRBD2 identical over 7 bases. V lost 6 bases to trimming and J lost 6 bases; unmatched junction nucleotides: 4. Looked up from germline, CDR1 is SNHLY and CDR2 is FYNNEI. The CDR3 runs 13 residues. Here the CDR3 DNA reads TGTGCCAGCAGACGACTAGCCGCCGGGGAGCTGTTTTTT. Its translation: CASRRLAAGELFF.

The CDR3 reads CASSLAAILAGVSYEQYF. The CDR3 DNA reads as TGCGCCAGCAGCTTGGCCGCTATCCTAGCGGGGGTATCCTACGAGCAGTACTTC. The chain joins TRBV5-1 to TRBJ2-7; the match to TRBD2 covers 10 bases. The CDR3 length is 18 residues. The ends lost 0 bases at V and 1 base at J; junction bases unmatched: 10. CDR1 and CDR2 (germline): SGHRS, YFSETQ.

Comments on this clone: Other DNA sequences in the same sample also yield this CDR3. The genes are TRBV5-5 and TRBJ2-3; 8 bases match TRBD2. The CDR3 totals 15 residues. Trimming cost V 2 bases and J 2 bases; bases outside gene matches: 4. Germline values: CDR1 SGHKS, CDR2 YYEKEE (reference sequence). CDR3 sequence (DNA): TGTGCCAGCAGCTTAGGCGGGGGGACCACAGATACGCAGTATTTT. This gives the protein CASSLGGGTTDTQYF. Filled out from reference TRBV5-5 and TRBJ2-3, the complete variable domain reads DAGVTQSPTHLIKTRGQQVTLRCSPISGHKSVSWYQQVLGQGPQFIFQYYEKEERGRGNFPDRFSARQFPNYSSELNVNALLLGDSALYLCASSLGGGTTDTQYFGPGTRLTVL.

The chain is built from TRBV18 and TRBJ1-2; D call uncertain. The CDR3 is made up of 15 amino acids. Trimming pared 2 bases from V and 0 bases from J, leaving 10 bases between. Germline CDR1 is KGHSH and CDR2 is LQKENI. This chain's CDR3 is CASSPVREPNYGYTF. CDR3 sequence (DNA): TGTGCCAGCTCACCAGTGAGGGAACCTAACTATGGCTACACCTTC.

The chain links TRBV2 to TRBJ2-4, with 7 bases identical to TRBD2. With V trimmed by 2 bases and J by 0 bases, 13 bases remained unmatched. CDR1 is SNHLY and CDR2 is FYNNEI in the germline V gene. This CDR3 has 19 residues. The CDR3 reads CASSESLAERRIAKNIQYF. The CDR3 region has the DNA TGTGCCAGCAGTGAAAGCCTAGCGGAACGGAGGATAGCCAAAAACATTCAGTACTTC.

The rearrangement links TRBV27 to TRBJ2-3, with 11 bases identical to TRBD2. Germline V gene lookup returns CDR1 MNHEY and CDR2 SMNVEV (reference sequence). The V gene end was trimmed by 7 bases and the J gene end by 2 bases; junction bases not matched to a gene: 2. The CDR3 is made up of 14 amino acids. CDR3 residues: CASTGLAATDTQYF. Here the CDR3 DNA reads TGTGCCAGCACGGGACTAGCGGCCACAGATACGCAGTATTTT.

The genes are TRBV2 and TRBJ2-5; 11 bases line up with TRBD2. Trimming at V came to 7 bases and at J to 2 bases, leaving 3 bases not matched to a gene. Germline loops: CDR1 SNHLY, CDR2 FYNNEI. This CDR3 is built from 14 residues. The CDR3 DNA sequence: TGTGCCAGCATCAGACTAGCGGGACAAGAGACCCAGTACTTC. Translation: CASIRLAGQETQYF.

The gene calls are TRBV6-5 and TRBJ2-5, with 10 bases aligning to TRBD2. J lost 4 bases, V lost 6 bases, and 8 bases had no gene match. CDR3 length: 15 amino acids. The germline V gene has CDR1 MNHEY and CDR2 SVGAGI. The CDR3 nucleotides read TGTGCCAGCAGAAGTAGCGGGGGGTCAGGAGAGACCCAGTACTTC. Translation gives CASRSSGGSGETQYF.